A selection of T cell receptor beta chains follows, all from one sample in a study of blood T cell repertoires in COVID-19. TCRdb's table, derived via immunoSEQ multiplex PCR, lists solely in-frame clones and lacks some. The sample lists about 310,000 clones, 87% occurring once. Sample: PBMCs or T cells enriched from blood (not recorded which). These receptors were obtained from a woman younger than 35 who had recovered from COVID-19. Both conserved end residues are part of each CDR3. A D gene is named only where the DNA matches it firmly. Size tells how often a clone was seen (once, few, many) or the class of an expanded clone, and some rows leave it out.

-	TRBJ2-5	-	TRBV11-2	TGTGCCAGCAGCCACAGTGGGGAGGAGACCCAGTACTTC	CASSHSGEETQYF
-	TRBJ2-7	-	TRBV18	TGTGCCAGCTCTGACATGGACTCCTACGAGCAGTACTTC	CASSDMDSYEQYF
TRBD2	TRBJ2-4	-	TRBV27	TGTGCCAGCAGCGGGTTAGCGGGAGGGCCGGATTGGAACATTCAGTACTTC	CASSGLAGGPDWNIQYF
-	TRBJ1-1	-	TRBV19	TGTGCCAGTAACAGACGTCAGAACACTGAAGCTTTCTTT	CASNRRQNTEAFF
-	TRBJ1-5	few	TRBV6-1	TGTGCCAGCAGTGAAGGACCGGGGTACAGCAATCAGCCCCAGCATTTT	CASSEGPGYSNQPQHF
-	TRBJ2-2	-	TRBV5-5	TGTGCCAGCAGCTTCGGAGGGTTCGTAACCGGGGAGCTGTTTTTT	CASSFGGFVTGELFF
-	TRBJ1-4	-	TRBV9	TGTGCCAGCAGCGTGGGGCAGACTGCAACTAATGAAAAACTGTTTTTT	CASSVGQTATNEKLFF
-	TRBJ2-7	once	TRBV2	TGTGCCAGCAGTGCAGAGGGCGGGGTCGGAGCAGAGCAGTACTTC	CASSAEGGVGAEQYF
-	TRBJ1-2	-	TRBV6-2/TRBV6-3	TGTGCCAGCAGTTATACTCCGCCAGGTCCCTATGGCTACACCTTC	CASSYTPPGPYGYTF
-	TRBJ1-1	-	TRBV4-3	TGCGCCAGCAGCAAAAGCGGGACAATGAACACTGAAGCTTTCTTT	CASSKSGTMNTEAFF
-	TRBJ1-1	few	TRBV19	TGTGCCAGTAGTGGACACCAGGGGAATGAAGCTTTCTTT	CASSGHQGNEAFF
TRBD2	TRBJ2-7	-	TRBV7-8	TGTGCCAGCAGCGGAGGGACTAGCGGGACCTTCGGGCAGTACTTC	CASSGGTSGTFGQYF
TRBD1	TRBJ1-2	-	TRBV6-5	TGTGCCAGCTGGGCGTGGGCAGGGGGGCTCCCCTGCACCTTC	CASWAWAGGLPCTF
-	TRBJ1-5	-	TRBV5-6	TGTGCCAGCAGTTTGAGAGGGAGCAATCAGCCCCAGCATTTT	CASSLRGSNQPQHF
-	TRBJ1-3	-	TRBV3-1/TRBV3-2	TGTGCCAGCAGCCAAGACCTAGGGGCTGGAAACACCATATATTTT	CASSQDLGAGNTIYF
TRBD2	TRBJ2-1	-	TRBV9	TGTGCCAGCAGCCCCGGAGGTGGCGGGAGAATTTCCTACAATGAGCAGTTCTTC	CASSPGGGGRISYNEQFF
-	TRBJ1-2	few	TRBV4-2	TGTGCCAGCAGCCAAGCCCTACAGGGAAGGGACTATGGCTACACCTTC	CASSQALQGRDYGYTF
-	TRBJ1-2	once	TRBV5-1	TGCGCCAGCAGCTTGGACAGAATCTATGGCTACACCTTC	CASSLDRIYGYTF
-	TRBJ2-5	-	TRBV7-9	TGTGCCAGCAGCCGCCAAGAGACCCAGTACTTC	CASSRQETQYF
TRBD1	TRBJ1-1	-	TRBV2	TGTGCCAGCAGTGGGTTGACAGGGGGTTCTGAAGCTTTCTTT	CASSGLTGGSEAFF
TRBD1	TRBJ1-2	-	TRBV15	TGTGCCACCAGCTTTACGGGACAGGCAACTGCTGGCTACACCTTC	CATSFTGQATAGYTF
-	TRBJ1-4	-	TRBV19	TGTGCCAGTAGTACCCAGGGAGGAACCGAAAAACTGTTTTTT	CASSTQGGTEKLFF
-	TRBJ1-1	-	TRBV28	TGTGCCAGCGGAACACCAGGGTTCCCAGCTGAAGCTTTCTTT	CASGTPGFPAEAFF
-	TRBJ2-2	-	TRBV9	TGTGCCAGTCTCGGGGACACCGGGGAGCTGTTTTTT	CASLGDTGELFF
TRBD1	TRBJ1-1	-	TRBV28	TGTGCCAGCAGTTTACTGGGACAGGCCCCCCCTGAAGCTTTCTTT	CASSLLGQAPPEAFF
-	TRBJ1-2	once	TRBV19	TGTGCCAGTAGTCCGGGGACACGGGCTGGCTACACCTTC	CASSPGTRAGYTF
TRBD1	TRBJ1-2	-	TRBV7-2	TGTGCCAGCAGCCCCGGGACAGCCGCTTTCTATGGCTACACCTTC	CASSPGTAAFYGYTF
TRBD2	TRBJ2-2	-	TRBV4-3	TGCGCCAGCAGCCAAGTCCTTAGACTAGCGGGGAACACCGGGGAGCTGTTTTTT	CASSQVLRLAGNTGELFF
-	TRBJ1-1	-	TRBV2	TGTGCCAGCAGTGAAAGGAGCACTGAAGCTTTCTTT	CASSERSTEAFF
-	TRBJ1-2	-	TRBV18	TGTGCCAGCTCACCAGAGAAGGGGGTCCGGGGCTACACCTTC	CASSPEKGVRGYTF
-	TRBJ2-4	-	TRBV18	TGTGCCAGCTCCCTGATGGGGGCGGCCAAAAACATTCAGTACTTC	CASSLMGAAKNIQYF
-	TRBJ2-1	few	TRBV5-1	TGCGCCAGCAGGTCCGGGGGGCCCGCTTCCGATGAGCAGTTCTTC	CASRSGGPASDEQFF
-	TRBJ2-1	-	TRBV21-1	TGTGCCAGCAGCAAAAATTACTCTAACTGCTCCTACAATGAGCAGTTCTTC	CASSKNYSNCSYNEQFF
-	TRBJ2-3	-	TRBV7-3	TGTGCCAGCAGCCCCGGTGGGGCGTCGAATACGCAGTATTTT	CASSPGGASNTQYF
-	TRBJ1-5	once	TRBV2	TGTGCCAGCAGTGGGGGGGGGCGCCTTTCTCAGCCCCAGCATTTT	CASSGGGRLSQPQHF
-	TRBJ2-7	-	TRBV6-5	TGTGCCAGCAGTCGACTGGCCCCGGGCTCCTACGAGCAGTACTTC	CASSRLAPGSYEQYF
-	TRBJ2-7	-	TRBV5-6	TGTGCCAGCAGCTTGGGGCAGACAAGGATCGAGCAGTACTTC	CASSLGQTRIEQYF
-	TRBJ1-1	-	TRBV2	TGTGCCAGCAGTCCCGACAGCGAACGAATGGCTTTCTTT	CASSPDSERMAFF
-	TRBJ1-1	-	TRBV27	TGTGCCAGCAGGACCCGAGGCACTGAAGCTTTCTTT	CASRTRGTEAFF
-	TRBJ2-1	-	TRBV7-2	TGTGCCAGCAGCTTCAGCGGACGGGATTACAATGAGCAGTTCTTC	CASSFSGRDYNEQFF
TRBD1	TRBJ2-1	-	TRBV27	TGTGCCAGCAGTTTAGGACAGGGGGTCGGCAATGAGCAGTTCTTC	CASSLGQGVGNEQFF
-	TRBJ1-4	-	TRBV19	TGTGCCAGTAGTGTATCTTCGGACACCAATGAAAAACTGTTTTTT	CASSVSSDTNEKLFF
-	TRBJ1-3	-	TRBV4-3	TGCGCCAGCAGCCAAGATGGAAAGGGGATCTCTGGAAACACCATATATTTT	CASSQDGKGISGNTIYF
-	TRBJ2-1	-	TRBV27	TGTGCCAGCAGTTTATGGTCCGGACAGCCCAGCTCCTACAATGAGCAGTTCTTC	CASSLWSGQPSSYNEQFF
-	TRBJ2-7	-	TRBV10-3	TGTGCCATCAGTGAGGCAGGGGCAGCCTCCTACGAGCAGTACTTC	CAISEAGAASYEQYF
TRBD1	TRBJ1-5	-	TRBV2	TGTGCCAGCAGGGCGGGGACAGCGCATCAGCCCCAGCATTTT	CASRAGTAHQPQHF
-	TRBJ1-6	-	TRBV27	TGTGCCACCCAGACAAACTATAATTCACCCCTCCACTTT	CATQTNYNSPLHF
-	TRBJ1-1	-	TRBV4-3	TGCGCCAGCAGCCCCCTCCCCAACACTGAAGCTTTCTTT	CASSPLPNTEAFF
TRBD2	TRBJ2-1	-	TRBV3-1/TRBV3-2	TGTGCCAGCAGTCACCGGACTAGCGGGAGTTGGCTGTTCTTC	CASSHRTSGSWLFF